The rows below give T cell receptor beta chains drawn from one sample of a study of cytomegalovirus exposure and HLA in healthy donors. Sequencing was performed with immunoSEQ multiplex PCR; in TCRdb, only in-frame clones are kept and a portion is missing. The sample contains about 130,000 clones, 70% to 85% of which appear only once. Material: PBMCs. These receptors were obtained from a boy younger than 10 in good health and CMV-seronegative. Each CDR3 is given without its conserved first and last residue.

v_gene,CDR3aa
TRBV5-4,ASSFGTEYSATNEKLF
TRBV12-5,ASGPQTGEAF
TRBV7-9,ASDFGNTEAF
TRBV30,AWSVSVGQQQF
TRBV7-6,ASSLGLAGDFGELF
TRBV4-1,ASSQDSISDTQY
TRBV11-2,ASSVGQSNEKLF
TRBV11-2,ASSWRAGSSYNEQF
TRBV10-3,AISESWGWNTEAF
TRBV7-2,ASSSLRGRGQPQH
TRBV2,ASTSRTSGVLSQCEQF
TRBV6-1,ASSVYRIGNSPLH
TRBV18,ASSPPGQGYEQY
TRBV6-1,ASSEGVGDSIYGYT
TRBV2,ASIIGGTEAF
TRBV30,AWSVGRENTEAF
TRBV13,ASSYLTSYQETQY
TRBV6-4,ASNGDTQY
TRBV10-3,ATVDRGNYNEQF
TRBV6-1,ASAQGDSGANVLT
TRBV10-3,AIRVLGLAGGSTQY
TRBV19,ASRTPRQGGYGYT
TRBV7-9,ASSLSRMGGSSYEQY
TRBV6-4,ASSVTAITDTQY
TRBV2,ASTSSNQPQH